A single sample is the source of the 17 T cell receptor beta chains below, sequenced in a study of T cells in Graves' hyperthyroidism and ophthalmopathy. Amplification of TCR beta CDR3 regions was performed using RNA transcripts as template. TCR CDR3 underwent first-round RT-PCR with the HTBI primer set. Via MiXCR, TCRdb re-called the multiplex PCR reads, giving one row per CDR3 protein. This table holds 480,000 or so distinct CDR3 sequences, around 14% found once. The sequenced sample consisted of blood. Receptors were obtained from a woman aged 18-29 years with Graves' hyperthyroidism.

This clonotype has a count of ten or more. The chain carries TRBV6-1 and TRBJ2-2; 9 bases agree with TRBD1. Germline-derived CDR1 and CDR2 are MNHNS and SASEGT. J gave up 5 bases and V 7 bases, and 14 bases lay outside the gene matches. There are 17 residues in the CDR3. Here the CDR3 DNA reads TGTGCCAGCACCTTGGACAGGGGATCCCTGCGGACCGGGGAGCTGTTTTTT. Its translation is CASTLDRGSLRTGELFF.

The table lists this clonotype with many counts. This sequence joins TRBV30 and TRBJ1-1; D uncertain. There are 13 residues in the CDR3. The germline CDR1 and CDR2 sequences are GTSNPN and SVGIG (reference sequence). Trimming pared 2 bases from V and 3 bases from J, leaving 10 bases between. The CDR3 DNA is TGTGCCTGGAGTCTGGCCTGGGACACTGAAGCTTTCTTT. Translated, it gives CAWSLAWDTEAFF.

This clonotype was seen a handful of times. The chain is built from TRBV19 and TRBJ2-3; the D gene is possibly TRBD1 (6 bases). Germline V gene lookup returns CDR1 LNHDA and CDR2 SQIVND (reference sequence). Deletions cut 1 base from V and 4 bases from J, with 12 bases between. The CDR3 consists of 15 residues. CDR3 residues: CASSIGQVLADTQYF. CDR3 bases: TGTGCCAGTAGTATAGGACAGGTTCTTGCAGATACGCAGTATTTT.

This clonotype was recorded many times. V usage is TRBV6-1 and J usage is TRBJ2-1; D is unclear. Trimming left V 5 bases short and J 7 bases short, with 12 bases between. CDR3 length: 13 residues. Germline assignment: CDR1 MNHNS and CDR2 SASEGT. CDR3 amino acids: CASSLTETNEQFF. The CDR3 DNA sequence: TGTGCCAGCAGTTTAACGGAAACTAATGAGCAGTTCTTC.

The chain combines TRBV14 with TRBJ1-6; maybe TRBD1 (5 bases). The germline V gene encodes CDR1 SGHDN and CDR2 FVKESK. Deletions cut 2 bases from V and 0 bases from J, with 8 bases between. The CDR3 sequence is 16 residues long. CDR3 sequence: CASSQRGSSYNSPLHF. As DNA, the CDR3 is TGTGCCAGCAGCCAACGGGGGAGCTCCTATAATTCACCCCTCCACTTT.

The V and J genes are TRBV29-1 and TRBJ2-7; D might be TRBD1 (5 bases). Trimming cost V 2 bases and J 6 bases, with 8 bases left between them. CDR3 length: 11 residues. Germline loops: CDR1 SQVTM, CDR2 ANQGSEA. The CDR3 loop reads CSVEKRGEQYF. CDR3 DNA: TGCAGCGTTGAAAAAAGGGGCGAGCAGTACTTC.

This clonotype was counted ten times or more. This chain links TRBV19 with TRBJ1-2; 8 bases are shared with TRBD1. CDR1 LNHDA and CDR2 SQIVND come from the germline V gene (reference sequence). CDR3 length: 14 amino acids. V gave up 6 bases and J gave up 2 bases; unmatched junction bases: 5. CDR3 nucleotides: TGTGCCAGTAGAACTGGACAGGGAAACTATGGCTACACCTTC. Protein: CASRTGQGNYGYTF.

This clonotype has at least ten counts. The chain is built from TRBV20-1 and TRBJ2-1; D may be TRBD1 (6 bases). There are 12 residues in the CDR3. Germline V lookup: CDR1 DFQATT, CDR2 SNEGSKA (reference sequence). The ends were cut back, 5 bases at V and 8 bases at J, with 13 bases in the middle. The CDR3 loop reads CSADTGFDEQFF. Here the CDR3 DNA reads TGCAGTGCTGACACAGGGTTCGATGAGCAGTTCTTC.

This clonotype was found a few times. This rearrangement joins TRBV7-2 to TRBJ2-1; D unresolved. CDR1 SGHTA and CDR2 FQGNSA come from the germline V gene. The CDR3 spans 14 residues. Trimming left V 5 bases short and J 5 bases short, with 13 bases between. The CDR3 spells CASSPQSDHNEQFF. CDR3 nucleotides: TGTGCCAGCAGCCCTCAATCAGACCACAATGAGCAGTTCTTC.

There are many counts of this clonotype. The chain is built from TRBV7-2 and TRBJ2-7; TRBD2 matches 7 bases. The trim removed 5 bases at V and 2 bases at J, leaving 6 bases unmatched. The CDR3 spans 14 residues. In germline, CDR1 is SGHTA, CDR2 FQGNSA. CDR3 DNA: TGTGCCAGCAGCCCCCAGGGAGGGGCCTACGAGCAGTACGTC. It is translated as CASSPQGGAYEQYV.

Remarks on this clonotype: This may arise from a read error, as a much more abundant clone is one base away. The chain employs TRBV28 and TRBJ1-1; D gene ambiguous. This CDR3 has 12 residues. From germline, CDR1 is MDHEN and CDR2 SYDVKM. The CDR3 sequence: CTSRTQNTEAFF. The CDR3 bases are TGTACCAGCAGAACACAGAACACTGAAGCTTTCTTT.

In this sample, this clonotype turned up many times. V usage is TRBV12-3 or TRBV12-4 and J usage is TRBJ2-1; TRBD2 aligns across 10 bases. The CDR3 totals 16 residues. V lost 2 bases and J lost 6; bases outside the gene matches: 7. CDR3 sequence reads: CASSLPGLAAPNEQFF. The DNA for the CDR3 is TGTGCCAGCAGTTTACCTGGACTAGCGGCACCCAATGAGCAGTTCTTC.

This clonotype was found a few times. V usage is TRBV19 and J usage is TRBJ1-1; TRBD1 matches 7 bases. Germline V gene data show CDR1 as LNHDA and CDR2 as SQIVND (reference sequence). J lost 1 base, V lost 7 bases, and 15 bases had no gene match. This CDR3 has 17 amino acids. The CDR3 sequence: CASTRDSPSRTNTEAFF. DNA for the CDR3: TGTGCCAGTACCCGGGACAGCCCGAGTAGGACGAACACTGAAGCTTTCTTT.

This clonotype showed up many times. The chain uses TRBV30 and TRBJ1-1; a weak D match, TRBD1 (5 bases). This CDR3 is 14 amino acids long. In germline, CDR1 is GTSNPN, CDR2 SVGIG (reference sequence). V was cut by 1 base and J by 1 base, with 10 bases left in between. The CDR3 DNA is TGTGCCTGGAGTGGAATTACAGGGAACACTGAAGCTTTCTTT. It yields the protein CAWSGITGNTEAFF.

This clonotype was picked up a small number of times. The V gene is TRBV10-3, the J gene TRBJ2-7; 9 bases are a match to TRBD1. The CDR3 runs to 13 residues. V shed 10 bases, J shed 3 bases, and the junction held 7 bases outside the gene matches. From germline, CDR1 is ENHRY and CDR2 SYGVKD. CDR3 nucleotide sequence: TGTGCCACGAACGGGACAGGGATCTACGAGCAGTACTTC. Protein sequence: CATNGTGIYEQYF.

V and J are TRBV18 and TRBJ1-5, with no clear D. This CDR3 comprises 15 residues. CDR1 and CDR2 from the germline V gene are KGHSH and LQKENI. V was pared by 3 bases and J by 4 bases, with 13 bases between. The CDR3 nucleotides read TGTGCCAGCTCACCTCCGGGATCGGCGAATCAGCCCCAGCATTTT. It encodes CASSPPGSANQPQHF.

This clonotype has a count of ten or more. The chain recombines TRBV29-1 with TRBJ1-2; D might be TRBD1 (5 bases). This CDR3 contains 12 residues. The V gene's germline CDR1 is SQVTM and CDR2 ANQGSEA. With 7 bases removed from V and 2 bases from J, the gap between germline ends came to 11 bases. The CDR3 loop reads CSGGDGNYGYTF. CDR3 bases: TGCAGCGGGGGGGACGGAAACTATGGCTACACCTTC.